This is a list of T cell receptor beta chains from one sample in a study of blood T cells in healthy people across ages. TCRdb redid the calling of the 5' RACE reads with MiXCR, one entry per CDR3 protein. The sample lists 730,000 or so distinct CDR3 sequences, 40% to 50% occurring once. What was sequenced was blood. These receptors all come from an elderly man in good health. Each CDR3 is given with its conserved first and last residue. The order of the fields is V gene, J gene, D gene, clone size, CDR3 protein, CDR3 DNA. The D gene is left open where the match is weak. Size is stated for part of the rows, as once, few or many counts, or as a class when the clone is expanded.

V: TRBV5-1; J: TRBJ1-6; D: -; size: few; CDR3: CASSSFGRSYNSPLHF; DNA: TGCGCCAGCAGCTCCTTCGGAAGGTCCTATAATTCACCCCTCCACTTT
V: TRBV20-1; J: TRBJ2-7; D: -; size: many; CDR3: CSARDPRGRLDEQYF; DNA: TGCAGTGCTAGAGATCCCAGGGGGAGGCTCGACGAGCAGTACTTC
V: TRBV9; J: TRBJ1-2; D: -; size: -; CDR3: CASSVYGMKDYGYTF; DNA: TGTGCCAGCAGCGTATACGGGATGAAGGACTATGGCTACACCTTC
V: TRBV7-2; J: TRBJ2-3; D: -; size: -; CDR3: CASTSGGTDTQYF; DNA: TGTGCCAGCACCTCGGGGGGCACAGATACGCAGTATTTT
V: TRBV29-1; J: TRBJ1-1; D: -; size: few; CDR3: CSVDKNTEAFF; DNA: TGCAGCGTTGATAAGAACACTGAAGCTTTCTTT
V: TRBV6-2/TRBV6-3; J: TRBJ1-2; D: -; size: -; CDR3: CASKLQANYGYTF; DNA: TGTGCCAGCAAACTACAGGCAAACTATGGCTACACCTTC
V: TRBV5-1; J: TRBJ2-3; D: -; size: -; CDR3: CASSLAPTDTQYF; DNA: TGTGCCAGCAGCTTAGCGCCCACAGATACGCAGTATTTT
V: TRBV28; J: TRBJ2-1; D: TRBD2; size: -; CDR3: CASSPEREGLNVFNEQFF; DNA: TGTGCCAGCAGTCCCGAGCGGGAGGGCCTGAACGTCTTCAATGAGCAGTTCTTC
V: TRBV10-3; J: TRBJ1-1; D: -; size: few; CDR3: CAISESLRTGSGTEAFF; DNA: TGTGCCATCAGTGAGTCATTAAGAACAGGGAGTGGCACTGAAGCTTTCTTT
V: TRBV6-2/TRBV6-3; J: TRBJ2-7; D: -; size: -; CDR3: CASSRGTESYEQYF; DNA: TGTGCCAGCAGCCGGGGGACGGAATCCTACGAGCAGTACTTC
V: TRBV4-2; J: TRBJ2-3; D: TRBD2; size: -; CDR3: CASSQDGAQRGVFSTDTQYF; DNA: TGTGCCAGCAGCCAAGATGGGGCCCAGCGGGGGGTATTTAGCACAGATACGCAGTATTTT
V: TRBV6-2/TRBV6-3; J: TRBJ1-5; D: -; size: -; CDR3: CASSYSPGPQHF; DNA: TGTGCCAGCAGTTACTCCCCAGGGCCCCAGCATTTT
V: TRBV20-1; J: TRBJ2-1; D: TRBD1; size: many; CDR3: CSARDRGRFNEQFF; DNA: TGCAGTGCAAGGGACAGGGGTCGTTTCAATGAGCAGTTCTTC
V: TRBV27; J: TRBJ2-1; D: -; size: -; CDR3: CASRGQRQEEQFF; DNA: TGTGCCAGCAGAGGACAAAGACAAGAGGAGCAGTTCTTC
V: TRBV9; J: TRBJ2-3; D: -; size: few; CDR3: CASSARQTTDTQYF; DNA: TGTGCCAGCAGCGCGAGACAGACTACAGATACGCAGTATTTT
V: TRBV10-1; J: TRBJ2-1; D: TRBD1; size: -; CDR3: CASRDTGTGSSEQFF; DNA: TGCGCCAGCAGGGATACCGGGACAGGGAGCTCTGAGCAGTTCTTC
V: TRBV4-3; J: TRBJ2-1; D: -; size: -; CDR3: CASSPEEGAVVSYNEQFF; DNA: TGCGCCAGCAGCCCTGAAGAAGGCGCAGTAGTGTCCTACAATGAGCAGTTCTTC
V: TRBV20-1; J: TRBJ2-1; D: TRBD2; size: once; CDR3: CSAPDRGGRSNEQFF; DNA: TGCAGTGCGCCAGACCGGGGGGGCCGGAGCAATGAGCAGTTCTTC
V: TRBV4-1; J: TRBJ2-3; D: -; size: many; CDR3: CASSQDPGATGEGNTDTQYF; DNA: TGCGCCAGCAGCCAAGATCCGGGGGCGACAGGGGAGGGAAACACAGATACGCAGTATTTT
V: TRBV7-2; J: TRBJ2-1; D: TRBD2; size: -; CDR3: CASSPPGLAGEETQFF; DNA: TGTGCCAGCAGCCCGCCGGGACTAGCGGGAGAAGAGACCCAGTTCTTC